Listed below are T cell receptor beta chains from one sample, sequenced in a study of blood T cells in healthy people across ages. A single record per CDR3 protein comes from TCRdb applying MiXCR to the 5' RACE reads. The table has 1.5 million to 2 million distinct CDR3 sequences, roughly two fifths seen once; the top ten hold more than 20%. Specimen: blood. Every receptor here comes from a human donor in good health. Each CDR3 is given with its conserved first and last residue. The D gene is left open where the match is weak. For some rows the clone size is stated as once, few or many, or as a class when expanded; others skip it.

V,J,size,D,length,CDR3,DNA
TRBV20-1,TRBJ1-1,few,-,12,CSVPDGYTEAFF,TGCAGTGTGCCCGACGGATACACTGAAGCTTTCTTT
TRBV28,TRBJ1-5,few,-,18,CASRTPTGTHYSNQPQHF,TGTGCCAGCAGAACCCCAACCGGGACACACTATAGCAATCAGCCCCAGCATTTT
TRBV4-1,TRBJ1-1,few,-,15,CASSPWGRENTEAFF,TGCGCCAGCAGTCCCTGGGGCAGGGAGAACACTGAAGCTTTCTTT
TRBV28,TRBJ1-3,-,-,16,CASNSPPGGPGNTIYF,TGTGCCAGCAATTCCCCCCCGGGGGGGCCTGGAAACACCATATATTTT
TRBV5-1,TRBJ1-2,-,TRBD1,14,CASSFSTGYDGYTF,TGCGCCAGCAGCTTTTCGACAGGGTACGATGGCTACACCTTC
TRBV6-5,TRBJ1-1,-,-,16,CASSPSSGETNTEAFF,TGTGCCAGCAGCCCATCATCTGGGGAGACGAACACTGAAGCTTTCTTT
TRBV5-6,TRBJ2-1,few,TRBD2,14,CASKTGLSHNEQFF,TGTGCCAGCAAAACGGGACTATCTCACAATGAGCAGTTCTTC
TRBV7-9,TRBJ2-7,-,TRBD2,15,CASSDRLAGPYEQYF,TGTGCCAGCAGCGACAGACTAGCGGGACCCTACGAGCAGTACTTC
TRBV27,TRBJ2-5,-,TRBD1,17,CASSSHPGTGVRETQYF,TGTGCCAGCAGTTCACATCCCGGGACAGGGGTGAGAGAGACCCAGTACTTC
TRBV20-1,TRBJ2-1,-,TRBD2,14,CSVPVGTRINEQFF,TGCAGTGTGCCGGTTGGGACTAGAATCAATGAGCAGTTCTTC
TRBV4-2,TRBJ1-2,-,-,12,CASSPTSGGYTF,TGTGCCAGCAGCCCCACCTCTGGTGGCTACACCTTC
TRBV4-3,TRBJ1-6,-,TRBD1,15,CASSQGTGEFSPLHF,TGCGCCAGCAGCCAAGGGACAGGGGAGTTTTCACCCCTCCACTTT
TRBV29-1,TRBJ1-1,-,-,12,CSAWDGNTEAFF,TGCAGCGCCTGGGACGGGAACACTGAAGCTTTCTTT
TRBV7-2,TRBJ2-4,-,-,15,CASSFIAGAGNIQYF,TGTGCCAGCAGCTTCATCGCGGGGGCCGGGAACATTCAGTACTTC
TRBV5-1,TRBJ2-2,-,-,14,CASSTGTNTGELFF,TGCGCCAGCAGCACAGGGACTAACACCGGGGAGCTGTTTTTT
TRBV24-1,TRBJ2-1,-,-,12,CATSEGQLEQFF,TGTGCCACCAGTGAAGGACAACTTGAGCAGTTCTTC
TRBV6-2/TRBV6-3,TRBJ2-1,-,-,15,CASSWWGATYNEQFF,TGTGCCAGCAGCTGGTGGGGAGCCACCTACAATGAGCAGTTCTTC